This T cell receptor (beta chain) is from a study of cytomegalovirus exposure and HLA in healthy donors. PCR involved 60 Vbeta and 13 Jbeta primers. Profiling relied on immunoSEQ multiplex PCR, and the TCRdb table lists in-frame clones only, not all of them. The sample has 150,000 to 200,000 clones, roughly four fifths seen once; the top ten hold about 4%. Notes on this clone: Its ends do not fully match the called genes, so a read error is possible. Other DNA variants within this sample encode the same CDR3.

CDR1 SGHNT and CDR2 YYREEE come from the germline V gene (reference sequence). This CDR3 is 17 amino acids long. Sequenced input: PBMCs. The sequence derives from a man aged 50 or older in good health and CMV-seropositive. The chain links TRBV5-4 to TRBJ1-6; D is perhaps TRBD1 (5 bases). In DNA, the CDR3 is TGTGCCAGCAGCCTTGGGGGGGGGTTAGGCGATAATTCACCCCTCCACTTC. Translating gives CASSLGGGLGDNSPLHF.